This TCR beta chain came from a study of blood T cell repertoires in COVID-19. In the authors' workflow: Nucleated cell counts were estimated from reference gene primer amplification. The method was immunoSEQ multiplex PCR; TCRdb's version includes in-frame clones alone and lacks a portion of them. V and J calls and clone size come straight from that table; D and trimming were deduced from the DNA. This table holds 200,000 or so clones, about 86% found once. Those enrolled, adults aged roughly 18 to 100 years, came from about 24 US areas. All recovered Cohort 3 donors got two negative PCRs, got clearance, or saw symptom resolution. V gave up 5 bases and J gave up 7 bases; unmatched junction bases: 9. Germline V gives CDR1 SGHTA, CDR2 FQGNSA. This CDR3 is 14 amino acids long.

This clonotype was sampled from a man aged 40-49 years who had recovered from COVID-19. What was sequenced was PBMCs or T cells enriched from blood (not recorded which). The rearrangement uses TRBV7-2 and TRBJ1-2; the match to TRBD1 covers 8 bases. CDR3 loop: CASSTRTGRIGYTF. The CDR3 DNA follows: TGTGCCAGCAGCACTCGGACAGGGAGGATTGGCTACACCTTC.